This TCR beta chain originates from a study of T cell responses to AZD1222 COVID-19 vaccine. This clone was counted between two and nine times. Its target is unknown. General study results and limits: Scientists sampled the repertoires only once the peak T cell response had passed. Most donors were white British, females outnumbered males, and clonal diversity was possibly underestimated.

Sequencing used immunoSEQ multiplex PCR; TCRdb keeps in-frame clones, though not all of them. This table has about 90,000 clones, approximately 88% appearing once. Sequencing used peripheral blood, obtained on day 0 of AZD1222 vaccination. This receptor was obtained from an adult in good health.

In DNA, the CDR3 is TGTGCCAGCGGAAGACAGGGCAAAGGCGAGCAGTACTTC. It codes for CASGRQGKGEQYF. The J gene is TRBJ2-7, the V gene TRBV6-5; TRBD1 matches at 7 bases. CDR3 length: 13 residues. Germline values: CDR1 MNHEY, CDR2 SVGAGI. The trim removed 8 bases at V and 6 bases at J, leaving 10 bases unmatched.